This TCR beta chain was sequenced during a study of post-analysis software for immune sequencing data. Turning to the study itself: Both relapsing-remitting and secondary progressive multiple sclerosis featured among the disease courses, as did progressive-relapsing multiple sclerosis.

This clonotype has more than one count but fewer than ten. The antigen is undetermined. Carried by the TCR beta cDNA libraries were unique molecular identifiers. TCRdb reprocessed the PCR reads with MiXCR, giving one entry per CDR3 protein. The sample holds 750,000 to 950,000 distinct CDR3 sequences, about 43% seen once. The study's findings and limits: About 5 TRBV segments (TRBV5-6, TRBV5-1 and TRBV20-1 among them) occurred more frequently in patients than in controls. Among multiple sclerosis patients, normalized Chao1 diversity was significantly below that of controls.

This CDR3 has 15 amino acids. Germline assignment: CDR1 SGHTA and CDR2 FQGNSA. The V end was cut by 3 bases, the J end by 3 bases, with 13 bases between. The sequencing sample was made of blood. The sequence came from a girl aged 5-17 years with multiple sclerosis. The chain uses TRBV7-2 and TRBJ2-3; tentatively, D is TRBD2 (5 bases). CDR3 DNA: TGTGCCAGCAGCTTTGAAGCGACTAAAACAGATACGCAGTATTTT. Amino acid sequence: CASSFEATKTDTQYF.